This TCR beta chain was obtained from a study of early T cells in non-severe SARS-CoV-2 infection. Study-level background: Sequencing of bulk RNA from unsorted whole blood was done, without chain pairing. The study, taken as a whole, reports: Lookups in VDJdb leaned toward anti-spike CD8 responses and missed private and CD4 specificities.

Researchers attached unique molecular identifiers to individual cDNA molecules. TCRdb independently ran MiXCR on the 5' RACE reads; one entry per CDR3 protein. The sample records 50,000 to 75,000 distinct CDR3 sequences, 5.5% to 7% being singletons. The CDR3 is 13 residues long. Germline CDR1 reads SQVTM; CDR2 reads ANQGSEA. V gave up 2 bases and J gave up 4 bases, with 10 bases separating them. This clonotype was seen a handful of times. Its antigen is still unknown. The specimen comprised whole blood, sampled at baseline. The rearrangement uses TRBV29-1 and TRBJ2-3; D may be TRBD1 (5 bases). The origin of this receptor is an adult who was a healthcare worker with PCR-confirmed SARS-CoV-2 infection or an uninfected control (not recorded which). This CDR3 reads CSVELGVADTQYF. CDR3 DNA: TGCAGCGTTGAACTAGGGGTAGCAGATACGCAGTATTTT.